Shown below are 17 T cell receptor beta chains from a single sample sequenced in a study of T cells in Graves' hyperthyroidism and ophthalmopathy. Template material for amplifying TCR beta CDR3 regions consisted of RNA transcripts. First-round RT-PCR with HTBI primers amplified the TCR CDR3 region. A single record per CDR3 protein comes from TCRdb applying MiXCR to the multiplex PCR reads. The top ten clones hold around 10% of a sample with hundreds of thousands of distinct CDR3 sequences, around 38% of them seen once. Specimen: blood. Source of these receptors: a man aged 18 to 30 with Graves' hyperthyroidism.

This clonotype was observed at least ten times. This chain links TRBV12-3 or TRBV12-4 with TRBJ1-1; TRBD1 matches at 7 bases. This CDR3 spans 14 amino acids. The J segment lost 4 bases and the V segment lost 6 bases, leaving 8 bases of the junction unmatched. CDR3 DNA: TGTGCCAGCAGCCCAGGGGGAGGGACCACTGAAGCTTTCTTT. Its protein product is CASSPGGGTTEAFF.

The chain joins TRBV2 to TRBJ1-2; TRBD1 is a possible D gene (6 bases). Between the trimmed V and J ends, which lost 3 bases and 4 bases, there was a span of 12 bases. The CDR3 extends over 14 amino acids. Germline loops: CDR1 SNHLY, CDR2 FYNNEI. Here the CDR3 DNA reads TGTGCCAGCAGTGACCCGGGGGCAAGCTATGGCTACACCTTC. Amino acids: CASSDPGASYGYTF.

This clonotype was seen more than once but under ten times. The V and J genes are TRBV5-1 and TRBJ1-6; D is ambiguous. The CDR3 runs to 15 residues. Germline assignment: CDR1 SGHRS and CDR2 YFSETQ. Trimming stripped 0 bases from V and 7 bases from J, with 11 bases between. CDR3 in DNA: TGCGCCAGCAGCTTGGTAATCGGGAAGAATTCACCCCTCCACTTT. Its translation: CASSLVIGKNSPLHF. The full variable domain, in which reference TRBV5-1 and TRBJ1-6 provide the parts outside the CDR3, is KAGVTQTPRYLIKTRGQQVTLSCSPISGHRSVSWYQQTPGQGLQFLFEYFSETQRNKGNFPGRFSGRQFSNSRSEMNVSTLELGDSALYLCASSLVIGKNSPLHFGNGTRLTVT.

The chain is built from TRBV20-1 and TRBJ2-7; 8 bases match TRBD1. Trimming at V came to 6 bases and at J to 2 bases, leaving 6 bases not matched to a gene. The germline gives CDR1 DFQATT, CDR2 SNEGSKA (reference sequence). There are 13 residues in the CDR3. The CDR3 reads CSASSGQAYEQYF. DNA for the CDR3: TGCAGTGCAAGCTCGGGACAGGCCTACGAGCAGTACTTC.

This clonotype was observed a few times. The V and J genes are TRBV14 and TRBJ1-1, with TRBD1 identical over 7 bases. Germline V gene sequence: CDR1 SGHDN, CDR2 FVKESK. Germline trimming cut 8 bases from V and 0 bases from J; bases unmatched to any gene: 3. This CDR3 comprises 13 residues. The CDR3 reads CASGGQLNTEAFF. CDR3 bases: TGTGCCAGCGGGGGACAGTTGAACACTGAAGCTTTCTTT.

The rearrangement links TRBV29-1 to TRBJ1-1; possibly TRBD1 for D (6 bases). Germline assignment: CDR1 SQVTM and CDR2 ANQGSEA. This CDR3 contains 15 residues. The V end lost 5 bases, the J end lost 5 bases, and 21 bases lay between the germline ends. CDR3 in DNA: TGCAGCGTTCGAGACGGCAGGGGTAGAGGTACTGAAGCTTTCTTT. Amino acid sequence: CSVRDGRGRGTEAFF.

This clonotype occurred a few times. V usage is TRBV9 and J usage is TRBJ2-5; D uncertain. Trimming took off 4 bases at V and 5 bases at J, with 12 bases between the two ends. The CDR3 extends over 13 amino acids. Germline V gene data show CDR1 as SGDLS and CDR2 as YYNGEE. In DNA form, the CDR3 reads TGTGCCAGCAGCCCCATGAGGTCGGAGACCCAGTACTTC. Translation: CASSPMRSETQYF.

The rearrangement uses TRBV7-9 and TRBJ2-7, with D perhaps matching TRBD1 (6 bases). In germline, CDR1 is SEHNR, CDR2 FQNEAQ (reference sequence). Trimming shortened V by 8 bases and J by 0 bases, and 11 bases separated the two germline ends. This CDR3 is 13 amino acids long. The CDR3 sequence: CASHSDSSYEQYF. DNA of the CDR3: TGTGCCAGCCATTCGGACAGCTCCTACGAGCAGTACTTC. Variable domain in full (rest from reference TRBV7-9 and TRBJ2-7): DTGVSQNPRHKITKRGQNVTFRCDPISEHNRLYWYRQTLGQGPEFLTYFQNEAQLEKSRLLSDRFSAERPKGSFSTLEIQRTEQGDSAMYLCASHSDSSYEQYFGPGTRLTVT.

V is TRBV19 and J is TRBJ2-5, with D possibly being TRBD2 (6 bases). Trimming shortened V by 5 bases and J by 9 bases, and 22 bases separated the two germline ends. Germline CDR1 reads LNHDA; CDR2 reads SQIVND (reference sequence). The CDR3 contains 15 residues. In DNA, the CDR3 is TGTGCCAGTAGTGTGCCTGGGACGGGAGCAAGGGCCCAGTACTTC. It encodes CASSVPGTGARAQYF.

This chain connects TRBV6-5 to TRBJ1-2; 7 bases match TRBD1. J lost 4 bases, V lost 5 bases, and 10 bases had no gene match. Germline V gene data show CDR1 as MNHEY and CDR2 as SVGAGI. The length of the CDR3 is 15 residues. CDR3 sequence: CASSPSQGQRYGYTF. CDR3 sequence (DNA): TGTGCCAGCAGTCCCTCTCAGGGACAGCGCTATGGCTACACCTTC.

This clonotype was found a few times. V gene TRBV12-3 or TRBV12-4 combines with J gene TRBJ2-5, with TRBD1 matching 9 bases. The CDR3 has 15 residues. The junction had 7 bases not matched to a gene; V was cut back by 3 bases and J by 5 bases. CDR3: CASSFNRQGEETQYF. Written as DNA, the CDR3 is TGTGCCAGCAGTTTCAATCGACAGGGGGAGGAGACCCAGTACTTC.

This clonotype came up many times. The chain is built from TRBV5-1 and TRBJ1-6, with D maybe TRBD1 (5 bases). Trimming pared 3 bases from V and 8 bases from J, leaving 12 bases between. In germline, CDR1 is SGHRS, CDR2 YFSETQ. The CDR3 sequence is 14 residues long. CDR3 protein: CASSSTVGDSPLHF. The CDR3, as DNA: TGCGCCAGCAGCTCGACAGTGGGGGATTCACCCCTCCACTTT.

This chain connects TRBV20-1 to TRBJ2-2; D is perhaps TRBD1 (5 bases). Germline V gives CDR1 DFQATT, CDR2 SNEGSKA (reference sequence). Trimming left V 4 bases short and J 1 base short, with 10 bases between. The CDR3 runs to 14 residues. DNA for the CDR3: TGCAGTGCTACAGGGCCTCGGAACACCGGGGAGCTGTTTTTT. It encodes CSATGPRNTGELFF.

The gene calls are TRBV12-3 or TRBV12-4 and TRBJ1-1; TRBD1 agrees at 10 bases. V shed 6 bases, J shed 5 bases, and the junction held 9 bases outside the gene matches. This CDR3 is 15 amino acids long. CDR3 sequence reads: CASSQGQGVRTEAFF. The CDR3 DNA reads TGTGCCAGCAGCCAAGGACAGGGGGTGAGGACTGAAGCTTTCTTT.

In its sample, this clonotype was seen once. The J gene is TRBJ1-4, the V gene TRBV2; D might be TRBD1 (5 bases). The V gene lost 4 bases and the J gene lost 10 bases, with 10 bases spanning the gap. The germline V gene encodes CDR1 SNHLY and CDR2 FYNNEI. This CDR3 region has 12 residues. The CDR3 sequence: CASSAGRAKLFF. Here the CDR3 DNA reads TGTGCCAGCAGTGCGGGCAGGGCAAAACTGTTTTTT.

This clonotype was recorded many times. The V call is TRBV29-1, the J call TRBJ2-7; tentatively, D is TRBD1 or TRBD2 (5 bases each). The ends were cut back, 1 base at V and 1 base at J, with 11 bases in the middle. Germline loops: CDR1 SQVTM, CDR2 ANQGSEA. The length of the CDR3 is 14 residues. The CDR3 spells CSVEVWDRSYEQYF. CDR3 bases: TGCAGCGTTGAAGTTTGGGACCGATCCTACGAGCAGTACTTC.

The chain is built from TRBV6-2 or TRBV6-3 and TRBJ1-3, with 8 bases matching TRBD1. CDR1 MNHEY and CDR2 SVGEGT come from the germline V gene. The CDR3 extends over 12 amino acids. The CDR3 reads CARVQGADTIYF. CDR3 coding DNA: TGTGCTAGAGTCCAGGGGGCAGACACCATATATTTT.